This TCR beta chain was identified during a study of blood T cell repertoires in COVID-19. Turning to the study itself: Acute and convalescent COVID-19 specimens originated in the United States, Italy and Spain. PBMCs, B-cell-depleted T cells, or T cells provided the cDNA or gDNA that made up the material.

As handled by the study authors: Nucleated cell number was recorded as an estimate derived from reference gene primer amplification. The data were produced by immunoSEQ multiplex PCR, yet TCRdb's version contains in-frame clones alone and is incomplete. The V and J calls and clone size come from that table; D and trimming were worked out from the DNA. The table records about 480,000 clones, approximately 88% of them present only once. The CDR3 covers 15 residues. The V segment lost 3 bases and the J segment 5 bases; nucleotides outside the gene matches: 7. Germline values: CDR1 SGHRS, CDR2 YFSETQ. The V call is TRBV5-1, the J call TRBJ1-5, with 8 bases identical to TRBD1. Sequenced material: peripheral blood. The sequence was obtained from a woman aged 45-59 years with COVID-19, enrolled during active disease. CDR3 sequence reads: CASSSTAGGDQPQHF. The CDR3 nucleotides read TGCGCCAGCAGCTCTACAGCAGGGGGCGATCAGCCCCAGCATTTT.